Following are 15 T cell receptor beta chains from one sample sequenced in a study of post-analysis software for immune sequencing data. These receptors' targets are unknown. The library was made from cDNA and included unique molecular identifiers. TCRdb reprocessed the PCR reads with MiXCR, giving one entry per CDR3 protein. The table shows hundreds of thousands of distinct CDR3 sequences, with roughly 27% occurring only once. Points from the study as a whole: Patients showed TRBV5-6, TRBV5-1 and TRBV20-1 among 4 or 5 TRBV segments more frequent than in controls.

The material sequenced was blood. The receptors come from a girl aged 10-17 years with multiple sclerosis.

This clonotype came up many times. The V gene is TRBV20-1, the J gene TRBJ2-7; a weak D match, TRBD2 (5 bases). Trimming shortened V by 6 bases and J by 4 bases, and 16 bases separated the two germline ends. The CDR3 has 13 residues. In germline, CDR1 is DFQATT, CDR2 SNEGSKA (reference sequence). This CDR3 reads CSARGQETYEQYF. CDR3 DNA sequence: TGCAGTGCGCGAGGGCAGGAGACGTACGAGCAGTACTTC.

The V and J genes are TRBV11-2 and TRBJ2-7; D gene uncertain. Trimming cost V 4 bases and J 3 bases, with 7 bases left between them. The CDR3 is 12 amino acids. Germline lookup yields CDR1 SGHAT and CDR2 FQNNGV. The CDR3 nucleotides read TGTGCCAGCAGCTGGGCATACTACGAGCAGTACTTC. It codes for CASSWAYYEQYF.

The rearrangement uses TRBV20-1 and TRBJ2-1; TRBD2 is a possible D gene (6 bases). The length of the CDR3 is 11 residues. V lost 6 bases and J 12 bases, leaving 15 bases between the germline ends. In germline, CDR1 is DFQATT, CDR2 SNEGSKA (reference sequence). The CDR3 protein is CSARRGTWQFF. For the CDR3, the DNA is TGCAGTGCCCGCCGGGGGACGTGGCAGTTCTTC.

This clonotype was seen only a few times. This rearrangement joins TRBV2 to TRBJ1-1, with D perhaps matching TRBD1 (5 bases). Germline values: CDR1 SNHLY, CDR2 FYNNEI. The CDR3 is 14 amino acids. V was shortened by 4 bases and J by 1 base, with 10 bases between the two germline ends. CDR3 DNA: TGTGCCAGCAGTGCAGGGCTGGCGAACACTGAAGCTTTCTTT. It yields the protein CASSAGLANTEAFF.

The V and J genes are TRBV20-1 and TRBJ2-3, with a weak D call TRBD2 (6 bases). V was pared by 3 bases and J by 2 bases, with 12 bases between. CDR1 is DFQATT and CDR2 is SNEGSKA in the germline V gene (reference sequence). The CDR3 runs 14 residues. CDR3 sequence reads: CSASLAYYTDTQYF. The CDR3 DNA follows: TGCAGTGCTAGCCTAGCGTACTACACAGATACGCAGTATTTT.

On this clonotype itself: This clone may be a read error of a much larger clone one base away. The chain couples TRBV7-2 to TRBJ2-1, with TRBD2 as a possible D gene (5 bases). Germline assignment: CDR1 SGHTA and CDR2 FQGNSA. The CDR3 covers 11 residues. The CDR3 spells CAGSGVGEQFF. CDR3 sequence (DNA): TGTGCCGGCAGCGGAGTAGGGGAGCAGTTCTTC.

This clonotype has only a few counts. This chain connects TRBV20-1 to TRBJ1-5, with 12 nucleotides matching TRBD1. Germline trimming cut 5 bases from V and 6 bases from J; bases unmatched to any gene: 17. Germline lookup yields CDR1 DFQATT and CDR2 SNEGSKA (reference sequence). The CDR3 extends over 18 amino acids. CDR3 in amino acids: CSAPEGQGARNRGQPQHF. In nucleotides, the CDR3 is TGCAGTGCTCCTGAGGGACAGGGGGCCCGGAATAGGGGTCAGCCCCAGCATTTT.

This clonotype was observed a handful of times. The chain employs TRBV5-1 and TRBJ1-5; 7 bases line up with TRBD1. With V trimmed by 0 bases and J by 6 bases, 3 bases remained unmatched. There are 14 residues in the CDR3. CDR1 is SGHRS and CDR2 is YFSETQ in the germline V gene. CDR3 coding DNA: TGCGCCAGCAGCTTGGACCCAGGGGGTCAGCCCCAGCATTTT. This sequence encodes CASSLDPGGQPQHF. The full variable domain, rest sourced from reference TRBV5-1 and TRBJ1-5, is KAGVTQTPRYLIKTRGQQVTLSCSPISGHRSVSWYQQTPGQGLQFLFEYFSETQRNKGNFPGRFSGRQFSNSRSEMNVSTLELGDSALYLCASSLDPGGQPQHFGDGTRLSIL.

The rearrangement uses TRBV3-1 and TRBJ1-1; TRBD1 might be the D (5 bases). V gave up 1 base and J gave up 3 bases, with 15 bases separating them. In germline, CDR1 is LGHDT, CDR2 YNNKEL (reference sequence). The CDR3 contains 16 residues. The CDR3 coding sequence is TGTGCCAGCAGCCAAGGAGACAGACCCCTCTACACTGAAGCTTTCTTT. This translates into CASSQGDRPLYTEAFF.

The chain couples TRBV20-1 to TRBJ2-5, with TRBD2 as a possible D gene (6 bases). This CDR3 is 15 amino acids long. V was trimmed by 5 bases and J by 5 bases, leaving 21 bases between them. Germline assignment: CDR1 DFQATT and CDR2 SNEGSKA (reference sequence). The CDR3 spells CSAGWDWGDRETQYF. DNA for the CDR3: TGCAGTGCTGGGTGGGACTGGGGAGATAGGGAGACCCAGTACTTC.

The V gene is TRBV10-3, the J gene TRBJ2-6; no firm D call. V was cut by 6 bases and J by 0 bases, with 12 bases left in between. Germline CDR1 ENHRY, CDR2 SYGVKD. This CDR3 region has 16 residues. The CDR3 spells CAISPPSTSGANVLTF. The CDR3 nucleotides read TGTGCCATCAGCCCCCCCTCAACCTCTGGGGCCAACGTCCTGACTTTC.

This clonotype showed up just a few times. The chain employs TRBV20-1 and TRBJ2-1; tentative D call: TRBD2 (7 bases). CDR1 DFQATT and CDR2 SNEGSKA come from the germline V gene (reference sequence). V lost 6 bases to trimming and J lost 6 bases, with 24 bases between them. The CDR3 is 16 amino acids. CDR3 protein: CSAEPRGGLSLNEQFF. The CDR3 DNA sequence: TGCAGTGCGGAACCTAGGGGGGGCCTGTCGCTCAATGAGCAGTTCTTC.

The gene calls are TRBV20-1 and TRBJ1-1; D is uncertain. CDR1 and CDR2 from the germline V gene are DFQATT and SNEGSKA (reference sequence). Deletions cut 6 bases from V and 5 bases from J, with 19 bases between. This CDR3 comprises 14 residues. CDR3 protein: CSAPRAGLETEAFF. Written as DNA, the CDR3 is TGCAGTGCCCCTAGGGCAGGTTTGGAAACTGAAGCTTTCTTT.

This clonotype was detected ten times or more. The CDR3: CASSLTGSGHAYEQYF. The CDR3, as DNA: TGCGCCAGCAGCCTAACCGGGAGCGGACATGCCTACGAGCAGTACTTC. The chain recombines TRBV5-1 with TRBJ2-7; tentatively, D is TRBD2 (6 bases). With 4 bases removed from V and 2 bases from J, the gap between germline ends came to 19 bases. CDR3 length: 16 amino acids. CDR1 is SGHRS and CDR2 is YFSETQ in the germline V gene.

This clonotype has only a few counts. V is TRBV7-2 and J is TRBJ2-1; possible D gene TRBD1, 6 bases. Trimming took 1 base from V and 2 from J, leaving 12 bases between them. Germline CDR1 is SGHTA and CDR2 is FQGNSA. This CDR3 spans 16 amino acids. CDR3 bases: TGTGCCAGCAGCTTAGTAGGACAGCTGCCCTACAATGAGCAGTTCTTC. It encodes CASSLVGQLPYNEQFF. The full variable domain, rest sourced from reference TRBV7-2 and TRBJ2-1, is GAGVSQSPSNKVTEKGKDVELRCDPISGHTALYWYRQSLGQGLEFLIYFQGNSAPDKSGLPSDRFSAERTGGSVSTLTIQRTQQEDSAVYLCASSLVGQLPYNEQFFGPGTRLTVL.